This record looks at one T cell receptor (beta chain) sequence and its context. Its specificity is unknown. This record belongs to a study of cytomegalovirus exposure and HLA in healthy donors. Overall study findings and caveats: The study labeled 164 TCR beta chains cytomegalovirus-associated. In vitro testing confirmed a few CMV-associated chains as specific for CMV antigens. The classifier, whose performance was assessed in both the original and validation cohorts, reportedly diagnosed cytomegalovirus status with high specificity and sensitivity.

Some clones are missing from TCRdb's copy, which holds only in-frame ones; the method was immunoSEQ multiplex PCR. The sample gives some 170,000 clones, roughly 89% of which show up once; just over 4% is in the top ten. The donors were members of the roughly 120-subject validation cohort (separate from the approximately 670-subject first cohort). Material: PBMCs. The sequence was obtained from a man between 18 and 29 years old in good health and CMV-seropositive.

The DNA of the CDR3 is TGTGCCAGCGGACGAGAACAGGCCCCCTACAATGAGCAGTTCTTC. This translates into CASGREQAPYNEQFF. The chain is built from TRBV5-5 and TRBJ2-1, with D possibly TRBD1 on 5 matching bases. Germline V gene lookup returns CDR1 SGHKS and CDR2 YYEKEE (reference sequence). The length of the CDR3 is 15 residues. Between the trimmed V and J ends, which lost 7 bases and 2 bases, there was a span of 16 bases.